Presented here are 14 T cell receptor beta chains from one specimen sequenced in a study of siplizumab effects on memory and regulatory T cells. Libraries were prepared by immunoSEQ multiplex PCR; TCRdb keeps only in-frame clonotypes and omits some of them. The table has about 87,000 clones, just under 90% seen once. Specimen: CD4+ T cells sorted from blood. Every receptor here comes from a human donor in good health.

The chain combines TRBV5-5 with TRBJ2-3; D gene ambiguous. V was shortened by 2 bases and J by 2 bases, with 3 bases between the two germline ends. This CDR3 has 12 residues. Germline-derived CDR1 and CDR2 are SGHKS and YYEKEE (reference sequence). CDR3 loop: CASSFNTDTQYF. The CDR3 DNA follows: TGTGCCAGCAGCTTCAACACAGATACGCAGTATTTT.

The CDR3 DNA sequence: TGTGCCAGTAGACCAGCGGGAGGCCACTACGAGCAGTACTTC. It specifies CASRPAGGHYEQYF. The chain carries TRBV19 and TRBJ2-7; the match to TRBD2 covers 9 bases. Unmatched junction bases numbered 6, after V lost 6 bases and J lost 3 bases. The CDR3 covers 14 residues. Germline loops: CDR1 LNHDA, CDR2 SQIVND (reference sequence). The entire variable domain, with the rest obtained from reference TRBV19 and TRBJ2-7, is as follows: DGGITQSPKYLFRKEGQNVTLSCEQNLNHDAMYWYRQDPGQGLRLIYYSQIVNDFQKGDIAEGYSVSREKKESFPLTVTSAQKNPTAFYLCASRPAGGHYEQYFGPGTRLTVT.

J is TRBJ2-7 and V is TRBV7-9; 10 bases match TRBD1. The junction had 4 bases not matched to a gene; V was cut back by 5 bases and J by 6 bases. The CDR3 consists of 13 residues. The germline V gene encodes CDR1 SEHNR and CDR2 FQNEAQ (reference sequence). CDR3 DNA: TGTGCCAGCAGCGGGACAGGGGCTTTCGAGCAGTACTTC. This sequence encodes CASSGTGAFEQYF.

The chain carries TRBV29-1 and TRBJ1-2, with TRBD1 identical over 10 bases. The CDR3 contains 16 residues. Germline V lookup: CDR1 SQVTM, CDR2 ANQGSEA. Trimming cost V 6 bases and J 0 bases; bases outside gene matches: 10. The CDR3 loop is CSVNTGQGRANYGYTF. The DNA for the CDR3 is TGCAGCGTAAACACGGGACAGGGGAGGGCTAACTATGGCTACACCTTC. The variable domain in full, completed from reference TRBV29-1 and TRBJ1-2, reads SAVISQKPSRDICQRGTSLTIQCQVDSQVTMMFWYRQQPGQSLTLIATANQGSEATYESGFVIDKFPISRPNLTFSTLTVSNMSPEDSSIYLCSVNTGQGRANYGYTFGSGTRLTVV.

The rearrangement uses TRBV5-6 and TRBJ2-1; TRBD2 agrees at 8 bases. Germline-derived CDR1 and CDR2 are SGHDT and YYEEEE. V shed 0 bases and J 2 bases; nucleotides not matched to a gene: 4. The CDR3 is 16 amino acids. The CDR3 region has the DNA TGTGCCAGCAGCTTGGATAGCGGGATCACCTACAATGAGCAGTTCTTC. Translated: CASSLDSGITYNEQFF.

This clone was seen more than once but under ten times. The genes are TRBV10-3 and TRBJ2-1; 10 bases are shared with TRBD2. This CDR3 contains 15 residues. Germline V gene data show CDR1 as ENHRY and CDR2 as SYGVKD. With V trimmed by 2 bases and J by 8 bases, 6 bases remained unmatched. CDR3 amino acids: CAISERSSGSHEQFF. CDR3 nucleotide sequence: TGTGCCATCAGTGAGAGGTCTAGCGGGAGCCATGAGCAGTTCTTC.

V and J are TRBV6-6 and TRBJ2-7; D tentatively reads TRBD1 or TRBD2 (5 bases each). The CDR3 contains 14 residues. V shed 6 bases and J shed 0 bases, with 12 bases lying between them. The V gene's germline CDR1 is MNHNY and CDR2 SVGAGI (reference sequence). CDR3 nucleotide sequence: TGTGCCAGCAGCCGGGACCCCTTCTCCTACGAGCAGTACTTC. It codes for CASSRDPFSYEQYF.

The V gene is TRBV19, the J gene TRBJ1-2, with 7 bases lining up with TRBD1. J lost 10 bases, V lost 5 bases, and 19 bases had no gene match. Germline CDR1 is LNHDA and CDR2 is SQIVND (reference sequence). The CDR3 spans 16 residues. In DNA form, the CDR3 reads TGTGCCAGTAGTCCGGGGATAGACAGGGAAAAAAGGATCTACACCTTC. This translates into CASSPGIDREKRIYTF.

CDR3 region: CASSDPGQAYEQYF. CDR3 bases: TGTGCCAGCAGTGACCCCGGACAAGCCTACGAGCAGTACTTC. The V and J genes are TRBV25-1 and TRBJ2-7, with D possibly matching TRBD1 (5 bases). Per the germline V gene, CDR1 is MGHDK and CDR2 is SYGVNS. The V end lost 3 bases, the J end lost 2 bases, and 11 bases lay between the germline ends. CDR3 length: 14 amino acids.

The CDR3 loop reads CASSDRPSPYNEQFF. For the CDR3, the DNA is TGTGCCAGCAGTGATAGGCCCTCTCCTTACAATGAGCAGTTCTTC. This rearrangement joins TRBV27 to TRBJ2-1; D remains ambiguous. This CDR3 comprises 15 residues. V was cut by 5 bases and J by 4 bases, with 15 bases left in between. CDR1 MNHEY and CDR2 SMNVEV come from the germline V gene (reference sequence).

This rearrangement joins TRBV9 to TRBJ2-3; 15 bases are shared with TRBD2. Unmatched junction bases numbered 7, after V lost 5 bases and J lost 0 bases. Germline V gives CDR1 SGDLS, CDR2 YYNGEE. CDR3 size: 18 residues. CDR3 in DNA: TGTGCCAGCAGTGGACTAGCGGGAGGGATCATAAGCACAGATACGCAGTATTTT. It codes for CASSGLAGGIISTDTQYF.

This clone was found once. This chain uses TRBV5-8 with TRBJ1-1, with 7 positions matching TRBD1. The CDR3 runs to 14 residues. Germline V CDR1 and CDR2: SGHTS, YDEGEE. V shed 6 bases and J 4 bases; nucleotides not matched to a gene: 9. This CDR3 reads CASTLEGGITEAFF. CDR3 nucleotide sequence: TGTGCCAGCACCCTCGAAGGGGGCATCACTGAAGCTTTCTTT. The full variable domain, rest sourced from reference TRBV5-8 and TRBJ1-1, is EAGVTQSPTHLIKTRGQQATLRCSPISGHTSVYWYQQALGLGLQFLLWYDEGEERNRGNFPPRFSGRQFPNYSSELNVNALELEDSALYLCASTLEGGITEAFFGQGTRLTVV.

The chain has TRBV19 and TRBJ2-3; 9 nucleotides match TRBD2. The CDR3 consists of 16 residues. From germline, CDR1 is LNHDA and CDR2 SQIVND (reference sequence). With V trimmed by 3 bases and J by 1 base, 5 bases remained unmatched. CDR3 residues: CASSISSGSRTDTQYF. CDR3 nucleotide sequence: TGTGCCAGTAGTATTAGTAGCGGGAGCCGCACAGATACGCAGTATTTT.

The chain joins TRBV7-2 to TRBJ2-3; TRBD2 agrees at 8 bases. Germline V gene sequence: CDR1 SGHTA, CDR2 FQGNSA. V lost 1 base and J lost 2; bases outside the gene matches: 8. This CDR3 region has 17 residues. CDR3 in DNA: TGTGCCAGCAGCTTAGTAGGTAGCGGGGCCGTCACAGATACGCAGTATTTT. As protein: CASSLVGSGAVTDTQYF.